This is a list of T cell receptor beta chains from one sample in a study of shared clonotypes between healthy human individuals. The repertoire was sequenced with immunoSEQ multiplex PCR; TCRdb's copy has only in-frame clones and lacks some. The top ten hold around 0.37% of the sample, which has around 2.5 million clones, 93% seen once. The sequenced sample was naive CD4+ T cells from PBMCs. These receptors originate from a man aged 18 to 30 in good health. Some clones in this sample may be carry-over from other donors' samples. Both conserved end residues are part of each CDR3. The D gene is left open where the match is weak. Size tells how often a clone was seen (once, few, many) or the class of an expanded clone, and some rows leave it out.

clone size,V gene,J gene,D gene,CDR3 DNA,CDR3 protein
-,TRBV14,TRBJ2-7,-,TGTGCCAGCAGCCAGGTTAACCAGGGGTCGAGCTCCTACGAGCAGTACTTC,CASSQVNQGSSSYEQYF
-,TRBV28,TRBJ1-4,-,TGTGCCAGCAGTTTTTTTTCAACTAATGAAAAACTGTTTTTT,CASSFFSTNEKLFF
-,TRBV7-9,TRBJ2-1,-,TGTGCCAGCAGCTTAGAAGAGCAGTTCTTC,CASSLEEQFF
-,TRBV7-2,TRBJ2-1,-,TGTGCCAGCAGCCGATCGTCGCTCTATGAGCAGTTCTTC,CASSRSSLYEQFF
-,TRBV18,TRBJ1-2,-,TGTGCCAGCTCACCGGGTACAGGCCCTGAGGATGGCTACACCTTC,CASSPGTGPEDGYTF
once,TRBV5-1,TRBJ2-1,TRBD2,TGCGCCAGCAGCTCCGGGACTAGCGGCGGTAATGAGCAGTTCTTC,CASSSGTSGGNEQFF
-,TRBV18,TRBJ1-2,-,TGTGCCAGCTCCCCCCTGGGCGGCTATGGCTACACCTTC,CASSPLGGYGYTF
few,TRBV7-6,TRBJ2-7,-,TGTGCCAGCAGCACCAACAGGGACGAGCAGTACTTC,CASSTNRDEQYF
once,TRBV11-2,TRBJ2-5,TRBD2,TGTGCCAGCAGCCCGAGGACTAGCGGAGAGACCCAGTACTTC,CASSPRTSGETQYF
-,TRBV14,TRBJ2-3,-,TGTGCCAGCAGCCAGGTTCTGCGAAGGGCTAACACAGATACGCAGTATTTT,CASSQVLRRANTDTQYF
-,TRBV6-4,TRBJ1-1,-,TGTGCCAGCAGTGAATGGCTTCTGGAGAACACTGAAGCTTTCTTT,CASSEWLLENTEAFF
once,TRBV7-2,TRBJ2-3,-,TGTGCCAGCAGCTTACAAGGGAGCACAGATACGCAGTATTTT,CASSLQGSTDTQYF
-,TRBV5-1,TRBJ2-2,-,TGCGCCAGCAGCTTGGGGGCAGGCAGGCCCGGGGAGCTGTTTTTT,CASSLGAGRPGELFF
-,TRBV28,TRBJ2-3,-,TGTGCCAGCAGGCCGACGACAGACATCACAGATACGCAGTATTTT,CASRPTTDITDTQYF
-,TRBV29-1,TRBJ2-6,-,TGCAGCGTCAGGGAGTCTGGGGCCAACGTCCTGACTTTC,CSVRESGANVLTF
-,TRBV19,TRBJ2-3,-,TGTGCCAGTAGCGTGCAGGGCATAGATACGCAGTATTTT,CASSVQGIDTQYF
-,TRBV6-5,TRBJ1-1,-,TGTGCCAGCAGTTCTCAGGAGAGGGGCCCCCTATTT,CASSSQERGPLF
-,TRBV18,TRBJ2-6,TRBD1,TGTGCCAGCTCACCGCTGACAGGGGACGGGGCCAACGTCCTGACTTTC,CASSPLTGDGANVLTF
-,TRBV27,TRBJ1-6,-,TGTGCCAGCAGAGCCCGCCCGGGGTCACCCCTCCACTTT,CASRARPGSPLHF
-,TRBV28,TRBJ2-7,TRBD1,TGTGCCAGCAGTTGGACAGGTTCGTCCTACGAGCAGTACTTC,CASSWTGSSYEQYF
once,TRBV19,TRBJ1-5,-,TGTGCCAGTAGTATGAGAGGTAGCAATCAGCCCCAGCATTTT,CASSMRGSNQPQHF
-,TRBV27,TRBJ2-3,TRBD1,TGTGCCGGGTCCGAGACAGGGAACAGCCATACGCAGTATTTT,CAGSETGNSHTQYF
-,TRBV2,TRBJ1-3,TRBD1,TGTGCCAGCAGTGAGACAGGGATTGCTACTGGAAACACCATATATTTT,CASSETGIATGNTIYF
-,TRBV6-5,TRBJ2-7,TRBD2,TGTGCCAGCAGTTCGACTAGCGGTCCCTACGAGCAGTACTTC,CASSSTSGPYEQYF
-,TRBV5-1,TRBJ1-3,-,TGCGCCAGCAGCGCAGGCCTTTCCTCTTTAAACACCATATATTTT,CASSAGLSSLNTIYF
-,TRBV19,TRBJ1-2,-,TGTGCCAGTAGTGTGGGGCAGGGCGCTGGGTATGGCTACACCTTC,CASSVGQGAGYGYTF
-,TRBV15,TRBJ2-1,-,TGTGCCACCAGCAGAGTCCGGTCTTCGGTTCTGTTCAATGAGCAGTTCTTC,CATSRVRSSVLFNEQFF
-,TRBV28,TRBJ2-1,-,TGTGCCAGCAGACTGATAGGTCCGGGTTTCGATGAGCAGTTCTTC,CASRLIGPGFDEQFF
-,TRBV28,TRBJ2-1,TRBD2,TGTGCCAGCAGTCAATCCCCTAGTCTAGCGGGAGCTCATGAGCAGTTCTTC,CASSQSPSLAGAHEQFF
-,TRBV28,TRBJ1-5,TRBD1,TGTGCCAGCAGGTCCGAATACCGGGACAGGGGATCGGATAGGAATCAGCCCCAGCATTTT,CASRSEYRDRGSDRNQPQHF
-,TRBV28,TRBJ2-7,-,TGTGCCAGCAGTTTTCCCCTCGGGCAAGGCCAGTACGAGCAGTACTTC,CASSFPLGQGQYEQYF
-,TRBV14,TRBJ2-7,-,TGTGCCAGCAGCCAAGGGGGAAGGGCCCACGAGCAGTACTTC,CASSQGGRAHEQYF
-,TRBV29-1,TRBJ2-2,-,TGCAGCGTTGCATCCGGGACGGGCACCGGGGAGCTGTTTTTT,CSVASGTGTGELFF
-,TRBV30,TRBJ2-7,-,TGTGCCTGGAGTGAATTCTACGAGCAGTACTTC,CAWSEFYEQYF
-,TRBV6-5,TRBJ2-2,-,TGTGCCAGCAAGTTTTTTTCCGGGGAGCTGTTTTTT,CASKFFSGELFF
-,TRBV6-5,TRBJ1-2,-,TGTGCCAGCACCCCCCGCCGGGATTCTGGCTACACCTTC,CASTPRRDSGYTF
few,TRBV30,TRBJ1-1,-,TGTGCCTGGAGCTCTCAAGGGTTGAACACTGAAGCTTTCTTT,CAWSSQGLNTEAFF
-,TRBV11-2,TRBJ2-7,-,TGTGCCAGCTCACGGCAGGGCTACGAGCAGTACTTC,CASSRQGYEQYF
-,TRBV11-2,TRBJ1-6,TRBD1,TGTGCCAGCAGCCTTGTGCTACAGGGGGTAAATTCACCCCTCCACTTT,CASSLVLQGVNSPLHF
-,TRBV18,TRBJ2-3,TRBD1,TGTGCCAGCTCATCCGCCGGGACAGGGAGAGATACGCAGTATTTT,CASSSAGTGRDTQYF
-,TRBV7-9,TRBJ2-6,-,TGTGCCAGCAGCTTAGGGGGGGCCCGCTCTGGGGCCAACGTCCTGACTTTC,CASSLGGARSGANVLTF
-,TRBV15,TRBJ2-1,-,TGTGCCACCAGCAGAGCGGACGGGGGGCGCGTCTTC,CATSRADGGRVF
-,TRBV9,TRBJ1-3,-,TGTGCCAGCAGCGTCGACGGGGAATGGAACACCATATATTTT,CASSVDGEWNTIYF
-,TRBV7-2,TRBJ2-7,TRBD2,TGTGCCAGCAGCTTAGGGACTAGCGGGAGCAAGCAGTACTTC,CASSLGTSGSKQYF
few,TRBV10-1,TRBJ1-1,-,TGCGCCAGCAGTAACCCAGAAGCTTTCTTT,CASSNPEAFF
-,TRBV7-2,TRBJ2-7,-,TGTGCCAGCAGCTTAGCGTCCGGGAGCCCCTACGAGCAGTACTTC,CASSLASGSPYEQYF
-,TRBV5-1,TRBJ2-4,-,TGCGCCAGCAGCCCAGAGGACAGCCCGTGGGTAGCCAAAAACATTCAGTACTTC,CASSPEDSPWVAKNIQYF
-,TRBV5-1,TRBJ2-2,TRBD2,TGCGCCAGCAGCTCTACTAGCGGGAGGATGAACACCGGGGAGCTGTTTTTT,CASSSTSGRMNTGELFF
-,TRBV11-1,TRBJ2-7,TRBD2,TGTGCCAGCAGCTTACCGGGTAGCGGGACCTACGAGCAGTACTTC,CASSLPGSGTYEQYF
-,TRBV9,TRBJ2-1,TRBD2,TGTGCCAGCAGCCGTAGCGGGAGACAGTCCTACAATGAGCAGTTCTTC,CASSRSGRQSYNEQFF
-,TRBV4-1,TRBJ2-3,-,TGCGCCAGCAGCCTCTCCCGTCCAGATACGCAGTATTTT,CASSLSRPDTQYF